A single sample gave rise to the 15 T cell receptor beta chains below, sequenced in a study of blood T cell repertoires in COVID-19. Profiling relied on immunoSEQ multiplex PCR, and the TCRdb table lists in-frame clones only, not all of them. The table lists 120,000 or so clones, roughly 77% of them singletons, with approximately 16% in the top ten. The sample taken for sequencing was peripheral blood. These receptors originate from a man aged 55 to 70 with active or convalescent COVID-19.

The gene calls are TRBV7-2 and TRBJ2-1; a weak D match, TRBD1 (6 bases). The CDR3 extends over 16 amino acids. Germline V CDR1 and CDR2: SGHTA, FQGNSA. V was pared by 1 base and J by 0 bases, with 10 bases between. CDR3 protein: CASSLEGGHSYNEQFF. CDR3 bases: TGTGCCAGCAGCTTAGAAGGGGGTCACTCCTACAATGAGCAGTTCTTC. The full variable domain, its missing parts supplied by reference TRBV7-2 and TRBJ2-1, is GAGVSQSPSNKVTEKGKDVELRCDPISGHTALYWYRQSLGQGLEFLIYFQGNSAPDKSGLPSDRFSAERTGGSVSTLTIQRTQQEDSAVYLCASSLEGGHSYNEQFFGPGTRLTVL.

This clone was observed once. The gene calls are TRBV19 and TRBJ2-5; 8 bases are a match to TRBD1. Germline V lookup: CDR1 LNHDA, CDR2 SQIVND (reference sequence). The CDR3 has 14 residues. The ends lost 4 bases at V and 4 bases at J; junction bases unmatched: 5. As DNA, the CDR3 is TGTGCCAGTAGTAGTAAAGACAGGGGAGAGACCCAGTACTTC. Residues: CASSSKDRGETQYF.

V is TRBV25-1 and J is TRBJ2-5; TRBD2 matches 14 bases. This CDR3 spans 12 amino acids. Germline CDR1 reads MGHDK; CDR2 reads SYGVNS. V lost 10 bases to trimming and J lost 7 bases; unmatched junction nucleotides: 2. The CDR3 here is CAIGTSGGTQYF. DNA for the CDR3: TGTGCCATCGGGACTAGCGGGGGGACCCAGTACTTC.

The gene calls are TRBV18 and TRBJ2-5; TRBD2 is a possible D gene (6 bases). Between the trimmed V and J ends, which lost 5 bases and 5 bases, there was a span of 12 bases. The CDR3 totals 13 residues. Germline-derived CDR1 and CDR2 are KGHSH and LQKENI. The CDR3 DNA follows: TGTGCCAGCTCAACGACTAGTGGTGAGACCCAGTACTTC. Residues: CASSTTSGETQYF.

V usage is TRBV5-6 and J usage is TRBJ2-1, with TRBD1 matching over 7 bases. From germline, CDR1 is SGHDT and CDR2 YYEEEE. The CDR3 is 12 residues long. Trimming cost V 0 bases and J 13 bases; bases outside gene matches: 4. The CDR3 protein is CASSLGGGDQFF. The CDR3 nucleotides are TGTGCCAGCAGCTTGGGAGGGGGCGACCAGTTCTTC.

This clone was seen ten or more times. The chain uses TRBV6-4 and TRBJ2-2; maybe TRBD1 (5 bases). The V and J ends lost 4 bases and 5 bases respectively, with 11 bases between them. Per germline, CDR1 MRHNA and CDR2 SNTAGT. The CDR3 runs 14 residues. The CDR3 DNA sequence: TGTGCCAGCAGTGCCAACCCAGGGACCGGGGAGCTGTTTTTT. Residues: CASSANPGTGELFF.

The chain links TRBV7-3 to TRBJ2-1; D perhaps matches TRBD2 (5 bases). V lost 5 bases and J lost 3, with 14 bases in between. Germline CDR1 and CDR2: SGHTA and FQGTGA. The CDR3 totals 15 residues. CDR3 protein: CASSPPGDLYNEQFF. The CDR3 DNA reads as TGTGCCAGCAGCCCCCCCGGGGATCTCTACAATGAGCAGTTCTTC. Based on the CDR3 plus reference TRBV7-3 and TRBJ2-1, the full variable domain is GAGVSQTPSNKVTEKGKYVELRCDPISGHTALYWYRQSLGQGPEFLIYFQGTGAADDSGLPNDRFFAVRPEGSVSTLKIQRTERGDSAVYLCASSPPGDLYNEQFFGPGTRLTVL.

V is TRBV30 and J is TRBJ2-7; 7 nucleotides line up with TRBD2. Germline assignment: CDR1 GTSNPN and CDR2 SVGIG (reference sequence). The junction had 6 bases not matched to a gene; V was cut back by 4 bases and J by 0 bases. The CDR3 sequence is 14 residues long. The CDR3, as DNA: TGTGCCTGGAAATCGGGAGGCTTCTCCTACGAGCAGTACTTC. It translates to CAWKSGGFSYEQYF.

V gene TRBV10-2 combines with J gene TRBJ2-7; unclear D gene. Trimming took off 9 bases at V and 6 bases at J, with 12 bases between the two ends. The CDR3 extends over 11 amino acids. Germline loops: CDR1 WSHSY, CDR2 SAAADI. In nucleotides, the CDR3 is TGCGCCAGTACGGCGTTAGCCGAGCAGTACTTC. Amino acid sequence: CASTALAEQYF.

This clone was detected only once. This chain uses TRBV11-2 with TRBJ2-5; TRBD2 might be the D (5 bases). The germline gives CDR1 SGHAT, CDR2 FQNNGV. CDR3 length: 15 residues. V was pared by 5 bases and J by 4 bases, with 17 bases between. In DNA, the CDR3 is TGTGCCAGCAGCGCTTCTCTAGTTGGAGGAGAGACCCAGTACTTC. This translates into CASSASLVGGETQYF.

The genes are TRBV5-1 and TRBJ2-5; D is possibly TRBD1 (6 bases). Germline assignment: CDR1 SGHRS and CDR2 YFSETQ. Trimming removed 3 bases from V and 6 bases from J, with 15 bases in between. The CDR3 is 14 residues long. CDR3 in amino acids: CASSSGDPVKTQYF. For the CDR3, the DNA is TGCGCCAGCAGCTCAGGGGACCCAGTGAAGACCCAGTACTTC.

The V and J genes are TRBV2 and TRBJ2-5; 7 bases agree with TRBD1. The CDR3 sequence is 13 residues long. V shed 10 bases, J shed 3 bases, and the junction held 8 bases outside the gene matches. Germline V gene sequence: CDR1 SNHLY, CDR2 FYNNEI. CDR3 nucleotides: TGTGCCACAGCCGGGACAGCGGAAGAGACCCAGTACTTC. Translating it yields CATAGTAEETQYF. The full variable domain, with the rest looked up from reference TRBV2 and TRBJ2-5, is EPEVTQTPSHQVTQMGQEVILRCVPISNHLYFYWYRQILGQKVEFLVSFYNNEISEKSEIFDDQFSVERPDGSNFTLKIRSTKLEDSAMYFCATAGTAEETQYFGPGTRLLVL.

The chain combines TRBV6-5 with TRBJ2-3; a weak D match, TRBD2 (7 bases). Germline V gene data show CDR1 as MNHEY and CDR2 as SVGAGI. This CDR3 is 14 amino acids long. Trimming cost V 7 bases and J 6 bases, with 17 bases left between them. For the CDR3, the DNA is TGTGCCAGCAATAAGGTGGGAGGGGGTGATACGCAGTATTTT. Residues: CASNKVGGGDTQYF.

The gene calls are TRBV24-1 and TRBJ2-5, with D possibly being TRBD2 (6 bases). Trimming took off 4 bases at V and 4 bases at J, with 12 bases between the two ends. This CDR3 region has 14 residues. In germline, CDR1 is KGHDR, CDR2 SFDVKD. CDR3 coding DNA: TGTGCCACCAGTGACGGGAGACTTGGAGAGACCCAGTACTTC. This encodes CATSDGRLGETQYF.

The J gene is TRBJ1-3, the V gene TRBV13, with 10 bases that match TRBD1. CDR1 is PRHDT and CDR2 is FYEKMQ in the germline V gene (reference sequence). This CDR3 contains 17 residues. V gave up 5 bases and J gave up 2 bases; unmatched junction bases: 9. CDR3 amino acids: CASSKPTGGLTGNTIYF. The CDR3 DNA is TGTGCCAGCAGCAAGCCGACAGGGGGCCTTACTGGAAACACCATATATTTT.